This paragraph reports one T cell receptor (beta chain). These data belong to a study of blood T cell repertoires in COVID-19. Study summary: Samples of COVID-19 (acute and convalescent) were obtained from the United States, Italy and Spain. T cells, B-cell-depleted T cells, or PBMCs provided the cDNA or gDNA that served as material.

Under the authors' procedure: Estimation of nucleated cell counts relied on the amplification of reference gene primers. The method was immunoSEQ multiplex PCR; TCRdb's version includes in-frame clones alone and lacks a portion of them. D and trimming come from the DNA, and the V and J calls and clone size come from that table. The table includes 90,000 to 130,000 clones, about nine tenths detected once. CDR1 and CDR2 (germline): ENHRY, SYGVKD. The CDR3 is 16 amino acids. Germline trimming cut 0 bases from V and 5 bases from J; bases unmatched to any gene: 9. The specimen sequenced was peripheral blood. This clonotype was sampled from a human donor in a cohort sampled during active COVID-19. V and J are TRBV10-3 and TRBJ2-5; TRBD1 agrees at 7 bases. CDR3 sequence (DNA): TGTGCCATCAGTGAGTCGACAGGGAAGTCTCTGGAGACCCAGTACTTC. Protein: CAISESTGKSLETQYF.